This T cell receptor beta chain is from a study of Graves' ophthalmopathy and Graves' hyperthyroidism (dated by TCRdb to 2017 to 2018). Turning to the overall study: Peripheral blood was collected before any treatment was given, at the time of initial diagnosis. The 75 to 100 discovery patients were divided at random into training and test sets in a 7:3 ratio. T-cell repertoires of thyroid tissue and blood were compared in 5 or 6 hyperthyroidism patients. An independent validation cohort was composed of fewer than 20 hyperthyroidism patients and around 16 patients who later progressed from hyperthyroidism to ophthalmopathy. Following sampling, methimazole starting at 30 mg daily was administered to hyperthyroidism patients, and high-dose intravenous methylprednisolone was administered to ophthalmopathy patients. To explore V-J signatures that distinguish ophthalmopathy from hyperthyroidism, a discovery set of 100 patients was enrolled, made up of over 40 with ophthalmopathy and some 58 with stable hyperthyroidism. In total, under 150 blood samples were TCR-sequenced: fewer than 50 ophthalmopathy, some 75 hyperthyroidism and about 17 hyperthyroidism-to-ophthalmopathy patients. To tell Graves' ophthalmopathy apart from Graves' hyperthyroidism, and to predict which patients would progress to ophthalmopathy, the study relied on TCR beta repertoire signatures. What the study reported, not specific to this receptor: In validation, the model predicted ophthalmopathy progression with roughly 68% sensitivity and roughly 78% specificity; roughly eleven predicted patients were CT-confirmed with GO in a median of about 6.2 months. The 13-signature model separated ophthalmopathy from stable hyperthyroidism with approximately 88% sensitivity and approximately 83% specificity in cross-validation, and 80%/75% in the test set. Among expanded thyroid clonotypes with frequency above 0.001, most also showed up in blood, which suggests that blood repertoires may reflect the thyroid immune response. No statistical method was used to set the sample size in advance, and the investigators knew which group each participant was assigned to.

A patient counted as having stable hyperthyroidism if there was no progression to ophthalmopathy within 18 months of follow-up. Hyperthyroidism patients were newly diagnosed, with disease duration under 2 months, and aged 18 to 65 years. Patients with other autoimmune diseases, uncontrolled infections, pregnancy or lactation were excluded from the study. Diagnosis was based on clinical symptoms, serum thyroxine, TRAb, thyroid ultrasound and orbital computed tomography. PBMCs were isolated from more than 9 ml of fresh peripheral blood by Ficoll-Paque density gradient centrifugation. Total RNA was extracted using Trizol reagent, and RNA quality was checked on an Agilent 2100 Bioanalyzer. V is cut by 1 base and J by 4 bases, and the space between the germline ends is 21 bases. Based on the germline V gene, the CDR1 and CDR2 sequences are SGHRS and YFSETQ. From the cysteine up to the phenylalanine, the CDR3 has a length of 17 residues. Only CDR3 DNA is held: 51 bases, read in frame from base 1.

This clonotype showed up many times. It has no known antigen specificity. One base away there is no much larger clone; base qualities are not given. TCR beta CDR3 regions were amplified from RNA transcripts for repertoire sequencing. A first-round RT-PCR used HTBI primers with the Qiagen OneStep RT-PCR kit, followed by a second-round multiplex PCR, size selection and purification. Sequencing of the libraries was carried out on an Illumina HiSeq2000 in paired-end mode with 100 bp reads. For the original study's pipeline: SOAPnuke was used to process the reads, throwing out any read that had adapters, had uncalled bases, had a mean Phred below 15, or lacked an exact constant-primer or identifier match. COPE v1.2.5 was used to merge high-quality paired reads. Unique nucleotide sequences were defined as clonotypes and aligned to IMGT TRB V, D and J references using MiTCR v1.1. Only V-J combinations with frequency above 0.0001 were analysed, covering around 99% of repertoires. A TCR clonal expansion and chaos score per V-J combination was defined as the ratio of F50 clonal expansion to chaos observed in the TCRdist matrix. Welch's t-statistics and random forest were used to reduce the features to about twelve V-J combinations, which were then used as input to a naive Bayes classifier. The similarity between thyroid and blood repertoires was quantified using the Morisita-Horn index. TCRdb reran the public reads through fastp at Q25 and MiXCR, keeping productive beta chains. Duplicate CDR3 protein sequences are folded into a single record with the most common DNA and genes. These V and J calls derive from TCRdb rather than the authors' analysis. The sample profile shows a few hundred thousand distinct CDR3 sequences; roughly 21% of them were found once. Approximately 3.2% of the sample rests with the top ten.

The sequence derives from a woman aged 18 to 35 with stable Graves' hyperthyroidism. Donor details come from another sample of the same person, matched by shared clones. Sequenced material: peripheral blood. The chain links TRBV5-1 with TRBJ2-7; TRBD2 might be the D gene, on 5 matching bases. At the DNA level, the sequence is TGCGCCAGCAGCTTGAGCCAGGCAAGCGGCGTAGTATACGAGCAGTACTTC. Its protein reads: CASSLSQASGVVYEQYF.